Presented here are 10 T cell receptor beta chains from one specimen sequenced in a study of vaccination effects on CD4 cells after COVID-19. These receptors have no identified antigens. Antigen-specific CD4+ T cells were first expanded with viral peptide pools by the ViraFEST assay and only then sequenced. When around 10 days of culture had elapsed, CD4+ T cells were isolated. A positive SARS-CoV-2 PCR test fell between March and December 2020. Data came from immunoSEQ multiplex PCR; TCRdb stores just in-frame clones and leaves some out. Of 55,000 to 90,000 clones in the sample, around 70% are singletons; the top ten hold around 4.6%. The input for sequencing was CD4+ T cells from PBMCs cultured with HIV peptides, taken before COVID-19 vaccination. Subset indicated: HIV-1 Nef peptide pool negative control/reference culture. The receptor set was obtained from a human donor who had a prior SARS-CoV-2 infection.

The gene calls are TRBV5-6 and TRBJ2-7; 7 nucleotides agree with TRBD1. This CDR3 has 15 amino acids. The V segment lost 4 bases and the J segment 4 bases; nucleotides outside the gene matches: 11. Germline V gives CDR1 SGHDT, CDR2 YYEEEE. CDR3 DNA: TGTGCCAGCAGCAAACCGGACAGGCTTGAATACGAGCAGTACTTC. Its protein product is CASSKPDRLEYEQYF.

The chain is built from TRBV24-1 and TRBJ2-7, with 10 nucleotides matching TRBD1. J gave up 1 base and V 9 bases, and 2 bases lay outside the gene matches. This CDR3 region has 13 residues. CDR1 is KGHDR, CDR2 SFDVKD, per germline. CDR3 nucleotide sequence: TGTGCCACCGGGGACAGGGGTTCCTACGAGCAGTACTTC. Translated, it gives CATGDRGSYEQYF.

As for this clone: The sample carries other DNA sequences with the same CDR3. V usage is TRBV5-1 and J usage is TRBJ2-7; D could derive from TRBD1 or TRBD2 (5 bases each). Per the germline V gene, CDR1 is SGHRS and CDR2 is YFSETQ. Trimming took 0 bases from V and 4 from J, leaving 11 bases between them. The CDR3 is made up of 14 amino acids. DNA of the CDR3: TGCGCCAGCAGCTTGGGAGGGCAGGGTTACGAGCAGTACTTC. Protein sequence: CASSLGGQGYEQYF.

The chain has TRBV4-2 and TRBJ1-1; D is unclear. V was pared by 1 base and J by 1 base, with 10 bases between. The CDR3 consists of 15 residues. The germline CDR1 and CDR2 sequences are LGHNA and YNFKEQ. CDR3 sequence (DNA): TGTGCCAGCAGCCAAGGGTTAGGGTGGAACACTGAAGCTTTCTTT. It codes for CASSQGLGWNTEAFF.

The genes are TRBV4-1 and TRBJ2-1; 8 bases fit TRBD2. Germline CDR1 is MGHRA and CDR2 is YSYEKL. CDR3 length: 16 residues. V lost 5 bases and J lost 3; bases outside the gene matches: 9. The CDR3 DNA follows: TGCGCCAGCAGCAGCCGGCTAGCGGGTGACTACAATGAGCAGTTCTTC. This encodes CASSSRLAGDYNEQFF.

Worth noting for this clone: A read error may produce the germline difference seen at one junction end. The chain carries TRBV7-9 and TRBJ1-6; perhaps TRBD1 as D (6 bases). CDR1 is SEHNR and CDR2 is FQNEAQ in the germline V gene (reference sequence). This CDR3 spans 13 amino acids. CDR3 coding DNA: TGTGCCAGCAGCTTAGCGGAAGGGACACCCTTCCACTTT. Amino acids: CASSLAEGTPFHF.

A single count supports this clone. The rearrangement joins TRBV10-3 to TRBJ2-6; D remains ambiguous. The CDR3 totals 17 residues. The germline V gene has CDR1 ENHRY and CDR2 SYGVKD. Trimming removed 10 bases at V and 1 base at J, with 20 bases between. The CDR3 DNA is TGTGCCACCTCCCTCGTTCCCCCTTCGTCTGGGGCCAACGTCCTGACTTTC. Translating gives CATSLVPPSSGANVLTF.

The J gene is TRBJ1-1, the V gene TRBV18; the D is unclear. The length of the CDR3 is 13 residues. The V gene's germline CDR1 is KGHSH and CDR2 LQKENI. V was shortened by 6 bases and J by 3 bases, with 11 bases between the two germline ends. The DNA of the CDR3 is TGTGCCAGCTCTCCTATTCGGGACACTGAAGCTTTCTTT. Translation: CASSPIRDTEAFF.

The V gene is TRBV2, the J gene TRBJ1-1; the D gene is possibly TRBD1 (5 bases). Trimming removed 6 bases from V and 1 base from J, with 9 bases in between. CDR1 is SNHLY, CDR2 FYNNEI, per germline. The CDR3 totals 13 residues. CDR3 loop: CASRTRGNTEAFF. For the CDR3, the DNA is TGTGCCAGCAGGACGAGGGGGAACACTGAAGCTTTCTTT.

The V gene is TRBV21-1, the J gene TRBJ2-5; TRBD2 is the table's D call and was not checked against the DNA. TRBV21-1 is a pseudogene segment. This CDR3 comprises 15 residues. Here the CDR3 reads CASSRRNSAGETQYF. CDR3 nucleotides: TGTGCCAGCAGCCGACGGAACTCCGCGGGAGAGACCCAGTACTTC.